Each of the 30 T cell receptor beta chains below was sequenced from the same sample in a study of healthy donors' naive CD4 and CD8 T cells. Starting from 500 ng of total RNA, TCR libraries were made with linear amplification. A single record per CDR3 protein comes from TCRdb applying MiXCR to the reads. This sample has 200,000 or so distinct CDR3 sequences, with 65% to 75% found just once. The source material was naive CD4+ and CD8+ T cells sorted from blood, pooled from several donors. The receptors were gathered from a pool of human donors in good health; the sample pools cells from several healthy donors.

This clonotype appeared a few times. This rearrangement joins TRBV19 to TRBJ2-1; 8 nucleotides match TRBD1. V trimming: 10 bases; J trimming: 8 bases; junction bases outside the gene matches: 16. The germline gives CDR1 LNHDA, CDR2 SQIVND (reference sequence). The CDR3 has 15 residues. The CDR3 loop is CATQGVRQGQDEQFF. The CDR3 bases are TGTGCCACCCAGGGGGTTAGACAGGGGCAGGATGAGCAGTTCTTC.

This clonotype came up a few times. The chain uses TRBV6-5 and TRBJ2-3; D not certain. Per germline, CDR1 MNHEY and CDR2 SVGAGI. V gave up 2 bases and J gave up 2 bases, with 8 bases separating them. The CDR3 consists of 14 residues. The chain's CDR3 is CASSYGHFTDTQYF. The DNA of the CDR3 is TGTGCCAGCAGTTACGGTCACTTCACAGATACGCAGTATTTT.

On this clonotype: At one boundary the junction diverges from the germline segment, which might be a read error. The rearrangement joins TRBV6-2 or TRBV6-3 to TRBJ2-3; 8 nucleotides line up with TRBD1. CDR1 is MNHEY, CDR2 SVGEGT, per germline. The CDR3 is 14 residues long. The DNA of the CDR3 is TGTGCCAGCAGTCGGACAGGGCGTGCAGATACGCGGTATTTT. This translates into CASSRTGRADTRYF.

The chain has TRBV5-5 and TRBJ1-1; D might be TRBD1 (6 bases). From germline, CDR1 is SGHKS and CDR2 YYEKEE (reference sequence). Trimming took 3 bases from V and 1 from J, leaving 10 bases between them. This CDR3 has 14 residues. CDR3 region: CASSSVGANTEAFF. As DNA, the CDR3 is TGTGCCAGCAGCTCTGTGGGGGCGAACACTGAAGCTTTCTTT.

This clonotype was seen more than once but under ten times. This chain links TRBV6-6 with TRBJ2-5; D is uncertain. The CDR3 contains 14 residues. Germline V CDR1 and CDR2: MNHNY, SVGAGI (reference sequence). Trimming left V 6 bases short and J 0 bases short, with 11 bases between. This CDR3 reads CASSRLGNQETQYF. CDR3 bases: TGTGCCAGCAGCCGCCTAGGGAACCAAGAGACCCAGTACTTC.

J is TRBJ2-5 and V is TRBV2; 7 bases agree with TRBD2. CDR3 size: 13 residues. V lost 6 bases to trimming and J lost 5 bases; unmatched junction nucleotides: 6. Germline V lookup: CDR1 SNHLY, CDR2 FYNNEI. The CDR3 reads CASRGGSGETQYF. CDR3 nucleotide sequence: TGTGCCAGCAGGGGAGGGTCAGGCGAGACCCAGTACTTC.

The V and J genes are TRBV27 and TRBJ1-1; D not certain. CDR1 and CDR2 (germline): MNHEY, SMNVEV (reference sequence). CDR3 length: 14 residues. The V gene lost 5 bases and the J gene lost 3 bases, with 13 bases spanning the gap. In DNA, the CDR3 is TGTGCCAGCAGTCCAAGGGTAGTGTACACTGAAGCTTTCTTT. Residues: CASSPRVVYTEAFF.

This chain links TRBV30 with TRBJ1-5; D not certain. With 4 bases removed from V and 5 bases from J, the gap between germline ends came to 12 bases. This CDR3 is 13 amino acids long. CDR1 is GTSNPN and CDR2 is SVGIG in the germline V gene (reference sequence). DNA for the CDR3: TGTGCCTGGACCCCGGACGGCTATCAGCCCCAGCATTTT. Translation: CAWTPDGYQPQHF.

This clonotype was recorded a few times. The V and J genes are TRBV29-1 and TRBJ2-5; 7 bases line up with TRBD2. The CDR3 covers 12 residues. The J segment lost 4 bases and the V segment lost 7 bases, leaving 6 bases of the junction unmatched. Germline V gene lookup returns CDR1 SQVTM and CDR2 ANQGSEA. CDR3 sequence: CSAQREGETQYF. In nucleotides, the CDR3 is TGCAGCGCCCAGCGGGAAGGAGAGACCCAGTACTTC.

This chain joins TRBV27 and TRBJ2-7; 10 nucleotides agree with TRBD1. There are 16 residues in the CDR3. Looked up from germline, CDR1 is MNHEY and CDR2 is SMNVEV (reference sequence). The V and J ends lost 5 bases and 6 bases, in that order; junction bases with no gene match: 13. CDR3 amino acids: CASSVEGTGVSREQYF. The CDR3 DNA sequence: TGTGCCAGCAGTGTCGAAGGGACAGGGGTTTCTCGCGAGCAGTACTTC.

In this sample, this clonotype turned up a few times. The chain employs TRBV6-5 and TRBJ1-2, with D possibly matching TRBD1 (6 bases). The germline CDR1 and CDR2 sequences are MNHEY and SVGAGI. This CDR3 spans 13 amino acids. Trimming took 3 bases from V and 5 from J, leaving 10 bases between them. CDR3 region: CASSYGGRYGYTF. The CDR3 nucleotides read TGTGCCAGCAGTTATGGGGGGCGGTATGGCTACACCTTC.

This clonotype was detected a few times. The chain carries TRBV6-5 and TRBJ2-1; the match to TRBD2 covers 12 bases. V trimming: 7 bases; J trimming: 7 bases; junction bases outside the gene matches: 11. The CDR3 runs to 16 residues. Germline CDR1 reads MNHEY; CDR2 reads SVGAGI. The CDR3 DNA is TGTGCCAGCAATCGTGGACTAGCGGGGATCGGGAATGAGCAGTTCTTC. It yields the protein CASNRGLAGIGNEQFF.

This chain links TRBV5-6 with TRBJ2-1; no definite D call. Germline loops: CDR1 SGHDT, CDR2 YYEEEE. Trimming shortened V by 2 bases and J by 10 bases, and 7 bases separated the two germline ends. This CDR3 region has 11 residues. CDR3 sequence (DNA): TGTGCCAGCAGCTTTAGGTCAGAGCAGTTCTTC. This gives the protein CASSFRSEQFF.

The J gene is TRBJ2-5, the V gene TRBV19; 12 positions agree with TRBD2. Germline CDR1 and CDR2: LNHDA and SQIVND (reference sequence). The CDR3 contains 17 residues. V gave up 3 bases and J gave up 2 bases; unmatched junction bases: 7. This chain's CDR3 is CASSISQGLAGQETQYF. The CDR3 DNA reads TGTGCCAGTAGTATTTCTCAAGGACTAGCGGGGCAAGAGACCCAGTACTTC.

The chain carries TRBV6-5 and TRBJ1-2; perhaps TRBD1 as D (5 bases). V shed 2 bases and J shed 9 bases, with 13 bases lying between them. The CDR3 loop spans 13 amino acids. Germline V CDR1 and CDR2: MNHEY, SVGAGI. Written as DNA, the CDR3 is TGTGCCAGCAGTTACGGGGCAGGGATGAGCTACACCTTC. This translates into CASSYGAGMSYTF.

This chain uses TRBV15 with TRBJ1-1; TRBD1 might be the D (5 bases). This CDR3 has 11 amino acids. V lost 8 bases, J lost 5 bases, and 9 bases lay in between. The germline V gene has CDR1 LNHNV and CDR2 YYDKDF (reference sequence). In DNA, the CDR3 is TGTGCCACCGCATGGGGGACTGAAGCTTTCTTT. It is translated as CATAWGTEAFF.

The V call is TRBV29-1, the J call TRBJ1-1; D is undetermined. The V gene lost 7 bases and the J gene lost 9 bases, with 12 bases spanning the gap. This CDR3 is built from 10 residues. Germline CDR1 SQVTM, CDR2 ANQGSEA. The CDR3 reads CSATPPKAFF. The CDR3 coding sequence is TGCAGCGCCACACCCCCTAAAGCTTTCTTT.

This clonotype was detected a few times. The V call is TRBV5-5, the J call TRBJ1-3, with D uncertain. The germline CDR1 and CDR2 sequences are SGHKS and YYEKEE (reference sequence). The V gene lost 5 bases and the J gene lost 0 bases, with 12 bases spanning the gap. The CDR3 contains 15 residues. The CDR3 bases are TGTGCCAGCAGTCCACAGTTGCTCTCTGGAAACACCATATATTTT. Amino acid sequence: CASSPQLLSGNTIYF.

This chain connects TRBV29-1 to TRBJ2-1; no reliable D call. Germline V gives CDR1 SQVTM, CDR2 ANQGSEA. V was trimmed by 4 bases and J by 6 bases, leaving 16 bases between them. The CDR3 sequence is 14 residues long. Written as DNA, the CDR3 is TGCAGCGTTGCCCCCCAGCAGGCTGGCAATGAGCAGTTCTTC. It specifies CSVAPQQAGNEQFF.

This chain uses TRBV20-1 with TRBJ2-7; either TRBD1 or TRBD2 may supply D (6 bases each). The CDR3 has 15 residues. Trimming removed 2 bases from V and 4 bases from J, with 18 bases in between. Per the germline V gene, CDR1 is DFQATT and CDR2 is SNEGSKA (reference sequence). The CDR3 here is CSARRLRGAAYEQYF. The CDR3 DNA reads TGCAGTGCTAGACGCCTTAGGGGGGCCGCTTACGAGCAGTACTTC.

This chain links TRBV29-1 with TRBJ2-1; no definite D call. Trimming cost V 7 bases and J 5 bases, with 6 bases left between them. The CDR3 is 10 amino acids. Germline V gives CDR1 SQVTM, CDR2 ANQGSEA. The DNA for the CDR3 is TGCAGCGCCTCTCACAATGAGCAGTTCTTC. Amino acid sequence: CSASHNEQFF.

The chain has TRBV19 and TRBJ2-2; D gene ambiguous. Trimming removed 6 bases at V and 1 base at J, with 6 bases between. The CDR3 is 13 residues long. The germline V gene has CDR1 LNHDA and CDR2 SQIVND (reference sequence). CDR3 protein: CASRAGNTGELFF. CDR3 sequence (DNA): TGTGCCAGTAGGGCAGGGAACACCGGGGAGCTGTTTTTT. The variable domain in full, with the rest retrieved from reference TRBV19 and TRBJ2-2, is DGGITQSPKYLFRKEGQNVTLSCEQNLNHDAMYWYRQDPGQGLRLIYYSQIVNDFQKGDIAEGYSVSREKKESFPLTVTSAQKNPTAFYLCASRAGNTGELFFGEGSRLTVL.

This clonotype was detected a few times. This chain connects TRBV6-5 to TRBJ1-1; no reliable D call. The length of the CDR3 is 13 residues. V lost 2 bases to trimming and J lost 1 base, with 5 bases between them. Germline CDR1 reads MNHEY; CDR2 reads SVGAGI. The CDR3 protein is CASSYEGNTEAFF. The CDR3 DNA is TGTGCCAGCAGTTACGAAGGGAACACTGAAGCTTTCTTT.

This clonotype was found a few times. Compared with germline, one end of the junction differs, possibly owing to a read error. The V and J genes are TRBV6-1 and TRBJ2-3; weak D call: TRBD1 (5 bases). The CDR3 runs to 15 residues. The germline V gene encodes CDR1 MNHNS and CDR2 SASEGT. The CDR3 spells CASSVTQATTDTQYF. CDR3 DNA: TGTGCCAGCAGTGTTACACAGGCTACGACAGATACGCAATATTTT.

The chain's CDR3 is CSVQGTGTGNQPQHF. In DNA, the CDR3 is TGCAGCGTTCAAGGGACAGGTACAGGCAATCAGCCCCAGCATTTT. This chain joins TRBV29-1 and TRBJ1-5; the match to TRBD1 covers 8 bases. The V segment lost 5 bases and the J segment 2 bases; nucleotides outside the gene matches: 8. Germline CDR1 reads SQVTM; CDR2 reads ANQGSEA. The CDR3 is 15 residues long.

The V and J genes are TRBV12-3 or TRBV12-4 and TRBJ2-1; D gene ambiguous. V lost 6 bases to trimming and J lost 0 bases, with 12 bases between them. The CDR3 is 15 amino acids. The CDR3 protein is CASRSSGNSYNEQFF. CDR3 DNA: TGTGCCAGCAGGTCGTCCGGAAACTCCTACAATGAGCAGTTCTTC.

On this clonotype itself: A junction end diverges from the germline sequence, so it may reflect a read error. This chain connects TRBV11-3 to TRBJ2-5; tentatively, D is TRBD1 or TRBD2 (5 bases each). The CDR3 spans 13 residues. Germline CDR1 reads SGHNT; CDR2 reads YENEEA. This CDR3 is CASGLRDAETQYF. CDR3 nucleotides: TGTGCCAGCGGCTTACGGGACGCTGAGACCCAGTACTTC. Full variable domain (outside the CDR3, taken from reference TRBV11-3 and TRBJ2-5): EAGVVQSPRYKIIEKKQPVAFWCNPISGHNTLYWYLQNLGQGPELLIRYENEEAVDDSQLPKDRFSAERLKGVDSTLKIQPAELGDSAVYLCASGLRDAETQYFGPGTRLLVL.

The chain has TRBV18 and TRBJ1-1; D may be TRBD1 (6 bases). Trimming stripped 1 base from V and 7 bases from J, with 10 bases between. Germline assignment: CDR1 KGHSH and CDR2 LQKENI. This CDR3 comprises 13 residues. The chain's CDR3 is CASSPLGHGEAFF. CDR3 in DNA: TGTGCCAGCTCACCACTGGGACACGGTGAAGCTTTCTTT.

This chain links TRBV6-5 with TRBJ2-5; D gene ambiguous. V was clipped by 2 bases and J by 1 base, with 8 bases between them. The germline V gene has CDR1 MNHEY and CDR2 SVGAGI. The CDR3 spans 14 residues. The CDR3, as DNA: TGTGCCAGCAGTTACGGTGGGGTCCAAGAGACCCAGTACTTC. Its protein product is CASSYGGVQETQYF.

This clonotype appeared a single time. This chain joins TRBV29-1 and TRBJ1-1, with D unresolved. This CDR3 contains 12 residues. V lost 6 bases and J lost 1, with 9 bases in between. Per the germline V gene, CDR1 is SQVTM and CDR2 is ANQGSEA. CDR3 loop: CSVFAGNTEAFF. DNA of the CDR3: TGCAGCGTCTTCGCCGGGAACACTGAAGCTTTCTTT.